This T cell receptor (beta chain) was documented in a study of T-cell memory formation after mild COVID-19. About the study: There were largely donor-specific TCR clusters. Study-wide results and limits: CD4+ contracting clones lay mainly in CM and EM, CD8+ ones in EMRA. Pre-infection memory carried some responding clones, suggesting that cross-reactive memory joined. While clones contracting from day 15 to 85 were balanced between CD4 and CD8, later expanders leaned CD4+.

TCRdb re-called the 5' RACE reads with MiXCR, one entry per CDR3 protein. Counted here are about 470,000 distinct CDR3 sequences, roughly 18% occurring once; the ten biggest clones make up roughly an eighth. Trimming removed 2 bases from V and 6 bases from J, with 13 bases in between. CDR3 length: 14 residues. CDR1 is MNHNS, CDR2 SASEGT, per germline. Of note for this clonotype: As yet, its antigen is unknown.

The receptor was isolated from an adult woman who had mild COVID-19 (a few samples of this study predate the infection). Cell type and time point are not known. V usage is TRBV6-1 and J usage is TRBJ1-2; D gene unclear. Sequenced sample: PBMCs or a T cell subset sorted from them (not recorded which). Written as DNA, the CDR3 is TGTGCCAGCAGTGAATCCCAAGGGTGGGATGGCTACACCTTC. Encoded protein: CASSESQGWDGYTF.